The sequence of this TCR beta chain was determined in a study of blood T cell repertoires in COVID-19. The protocol was immunoSEQ multiplex PCR, while the TCRdb copy is restricted to in-frame clones and leaves out a portion. Among 200,000 to 250,000 clones, more than 80% were seen once, and the ten largest hold 7.5% to 9%. Germline V gives CDR1 MGHDK, CDR2 SYGVNS. The CDR3 spans 15 residues. Trimming removed 1 base from V and 4 bases from J, with 11 bases in between. Of note for this clone: The identical CDR3 is also encoded by other nucleotide sequences in the sample.

This TCR was sampled from a woman of 80 years or more with COVID-19, enrolled during active disease. The sequencing input was peripheral blood. This rearrangement joins TRBV25-1 to TRBJ1-5; the D is unclear. As DNA, the CDR3 is TGTGCCAGCAGTGAATCCGGGGTTCTTAATCAGCCCCAGCATTTT. Translating gives CASSESGVLNQPQHF.